A selection of T cell receptor beta chains follows, all from one sample in a study of blood T cell dynamics during melanoma immunotherapy. This table comes from immunoSEQ multiplex PCR, and its TCRdb copy is limited to in-frame clones, with some not included. The table lists 10,000 to 15,000 clones, approximately 90% of them singletons. Sequencing was performed on blood, taken from a patient treated with checkpoint blockade. The origin of the receptors is a human donor with melanoma. Each CDR3 is given with its conserved first and last residue. D genes are given only for firm matches. Not every row has a clone size; where given, it reads once, few, many or a size class.

abundance	d_gene	v_gene	j_gene	CDR3nt	CDR3aa
-	-	TRBV7-9	TRBJ1-2	TGTGCCAGCCGTGCGATCAACTATGGCTACACCTTC	CASRAINYGYTF
-	-	TRBV5-6	TRBJ2-1	TGTGCCAGCAGCTTCAGACAGACCTTCTACAATGAGCAGTTCTTC	CASSFRQTFYNEQFF
-	-	TRBV7-9	TRBJ2-3	TGTGCCGTAGGGCAGGGGTCAGTTAGCACAGATACGCAGTATTTT	CAVGQGSVSTDTQYF
-	TRBD1	TRBV5-1	TRBJ2-1	TGCGCCAGCAGCGAAGGGTATGGGACAGGGAAAAGAAATGAGCAGTTCTTC	CASSEGYGTGKRNEQFF
once	-	TRBV6-5	TRBJ2-6	TGTGCCAGCAGTTACGTGGGCTCTGGGGCCAACGTCCTGACTTTC	CASSYVGSGANVLTF
-	-	TRBV21-1	TRBJ1-1	TGTGCCAGCAGCAGCCGCCGGGACCGAGGATCAGCTTTCTTT	CASSSRRDRGSAFF
-	TRBD2	TRBV4-1	TRBJ2-1	TGCGCCAGCAGCCAAGCCCTCCCGGGCGGTGGTAGCGGGAAAGCCTACAATGAGCAGTTCTTC	CASSQALPGGGSGKAYNEQFF
-	-	TRBV5-6	TRBJ2-7	TGTGCCAGCAGCGTGAGGGGCGAGCAGTACTTC	CASSVRGEQYF
-	TRBD1	TRBV5-5	TRBJ1-3	TGTGCCAGCAGCGTCGACAGGGGCTCTGGAAACACCATATATTTT	CASSVDRGSGNTIYF
-	TRBD1	TRBV7-8	TRBJ1-1	TGTGCCAGCAGCCAGCGGACAGGCGAAGCTTTCTTT	CASSQRTGEAFF
once	-	TRBV27	TRBJ2-7	TGTGCCAGCAGTTTATTGTACGAGCAGTACTTC	CASSLLYEQYF
-	-	TRBV19	TRBJ1-5	TGTGCCAGTAAGAAAGGGGATAGCAATCAGCCCCAGCATTTT	CASKKGDSNQPQHF
-	-	TRBV27	TRBJ1-1	TGTGCCAGCAGTTCAAACATTGGGGCAGGGGTTTCAGCTTTCTTT	CASSSNIGAGVSAFF
-	-	TRBV28	TRBJ1-2	TGTGCCAGCAGTTTATTAGGTTATGGCTACACCTTC	CASSLLGYGYTF
-	-	TRBV21-1	TRBJ2-7	TGTGCCAGCACATCCTACGAGCAGTACTTC	CASTSYEQYF
-	TRBD2	TRBV6-5	TRBJ2-5	TGTGCCAGCAGTTACTCTGCGGGGGGGCAAGAGACCCAGTACTTC	CASSYSAGGQETQYF
-	TRBD1	TRBV9	TRBJ2-4	TGTGCCAGCAGCTTTGGGACAGGGGGCAAAAACATTCAGTACTTC	CASSFGTGGKNIQYF
few	-	TRBV12-1	TRBJ1-2	TGTGCCAGCACTGGGCGGCCCGGAGGCTACACCTTC	CASTGRPGGYTF
-	-	TRBV27	TRBJ1-2	TGTGCCAGCTCCCCCTTGGGCACAGGTCGACAGGGCTACACCTTC	CASSPLGTGRQGYTF
-	TRBD2	TRBV7-9	TRBJ2-3	TGTGCCAGCAGCTTAGGGGGACTAGTCGATACGCAGTATTTT	CASSLGGLVDTQYF